This TCR beta chain came from a study of T cell changes during pregnancy in multiple sclerosis. Method: immunoSEQ multiplex PCR; TCRdb's copy keeps in-frame clones and lacks some. The sample shows fewer than 80,000 clones, approximately 95% of them seen only once. The CDR3 totals 13 residues. With 1 base removed from V and 5 bases from J, the gap between germline ends came to 5 bases. CDR1 is SNHLY and CDR2 is FYNNEI in the germline V gene. The clonotype was recovered from a female donor with multiple sclerosis, enrolled in a pregnancy study. Sequencing was performed on CD4+ T cells from peripheral blood mononuclear cells, taken after pregnancy. The rearrangement joins TRBV2 to TRBJ2-2; no clear D gene. The CDR3 DNA follows: TGTGCCAGCAGTGAAGAGACTACCGGGGAGCTGTTTTTT. Protein sequence: CASSEETTGELFF. Together with reference TRBV2 and TRBJ2-2, the CDR3 gives the full variable domain: EPEVTQTPSHQVTQMGQEVILRCVPISNHLYFYWYRQILGQKVEFLVSFYNNEISEKSEIFDDQFSVERPDGSNFTLKIRSTKLEDSAMYFCASSEETTGELFFGEGSRLTVL.